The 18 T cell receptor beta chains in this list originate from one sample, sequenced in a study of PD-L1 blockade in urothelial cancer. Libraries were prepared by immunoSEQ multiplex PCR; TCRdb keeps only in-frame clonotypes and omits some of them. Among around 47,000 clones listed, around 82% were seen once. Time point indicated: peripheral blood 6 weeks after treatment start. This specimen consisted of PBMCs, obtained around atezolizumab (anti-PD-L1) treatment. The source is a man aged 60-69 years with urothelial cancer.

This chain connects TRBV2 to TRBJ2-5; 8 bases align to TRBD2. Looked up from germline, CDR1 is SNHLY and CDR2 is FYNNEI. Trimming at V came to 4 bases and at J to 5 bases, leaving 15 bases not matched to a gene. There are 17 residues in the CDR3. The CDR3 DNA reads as TGTGCCAGCAGTGCGGGACTAGTACCCGCTGGATGGGAGACCCAGTACTTC. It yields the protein CASSAGLVPAGWETQYF.

The CDR3 spells CASRPNRGSSYNEQFF. The CDR3 bases are TGTGCCAGCAGACCAAACAGGGGTTCCTCCTACAATGAGCAGTTCTTC. The V gene is TRBV27, the J gene TRBJ2-1; the match to TRBD1 covers 7 bases. Germline CDR1 reads MNHEY; CDR2 reads SMNVEV (reference sequence). The J segment lost 0 bases and the V segment lost 6 bases, leaving 8 bases of the junction unmatched. The CDR3 runs 16 residues.

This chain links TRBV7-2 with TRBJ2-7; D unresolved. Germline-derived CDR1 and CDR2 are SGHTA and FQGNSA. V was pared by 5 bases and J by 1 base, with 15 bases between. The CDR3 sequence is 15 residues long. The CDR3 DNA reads TGTGCCAGCAGCGAAAAAGTGACATCTTCCTACGAGCAGTACTTC. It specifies CASSEKVTSSYEQYF.

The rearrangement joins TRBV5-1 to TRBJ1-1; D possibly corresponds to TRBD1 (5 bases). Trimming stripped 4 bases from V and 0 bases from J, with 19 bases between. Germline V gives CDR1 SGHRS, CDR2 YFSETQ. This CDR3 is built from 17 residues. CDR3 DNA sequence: TGCGCCAGCAGCCCCGGGGGAGGGGTTGGGATGAACACTGAAGCTTTCTTT. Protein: CASSPGGGVGMNTEAFF.

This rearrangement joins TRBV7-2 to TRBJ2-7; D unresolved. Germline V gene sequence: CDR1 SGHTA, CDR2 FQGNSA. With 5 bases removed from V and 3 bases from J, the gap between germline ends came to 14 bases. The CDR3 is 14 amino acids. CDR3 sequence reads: CASSIPGIVYEQYF. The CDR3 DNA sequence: TGTGCCAGCAGCATCCCAGGAATCGTCTACGAGCAGTACTTC. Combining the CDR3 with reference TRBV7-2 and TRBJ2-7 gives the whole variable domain GAGVSQSPSNKVTEKGKDVELRCDPISGHTALYWYRQSLGQGLEFLIYFQGNSAPDKSGLPSDRFSAERTGGSVSTLTIQRTQQEDSAVYLCASSIPGIVYEQYFGPGTRLTVT.

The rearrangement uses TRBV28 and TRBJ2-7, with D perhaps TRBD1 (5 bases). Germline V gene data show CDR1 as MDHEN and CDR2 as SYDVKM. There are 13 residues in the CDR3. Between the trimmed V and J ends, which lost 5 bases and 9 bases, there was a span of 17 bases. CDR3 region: CASSPFRGSWQYF. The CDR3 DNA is TGTGCCAGCAGTCCATTTAGGGGTTCTTGGCAGTACTTC.

CDR3 region: CASSRGQGLDTQYF. The CDR3 nucleotides are TGTGCCAGCAGCCGCGGACAGGGTCTGGATACGCAGTATTTT. The chain has TRBV11-3 and TRBJ2-3; 8 nucleotides agree with TRBD1. V trimming: 5 bases; J trimming: 6 bases; junction bases outside the gene matches: 7. Germline lookup yields CDR1 SGHNT and CDR2 YENEEA. CDR3 length: 14 residues.

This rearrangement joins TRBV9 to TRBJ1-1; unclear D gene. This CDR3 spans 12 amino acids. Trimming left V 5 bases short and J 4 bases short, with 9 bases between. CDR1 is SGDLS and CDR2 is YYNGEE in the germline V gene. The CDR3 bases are TGTGCCAGCAGGGATGAGGGCACTGAAGCTTTCTTT. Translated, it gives CASRDEGTEAFF.

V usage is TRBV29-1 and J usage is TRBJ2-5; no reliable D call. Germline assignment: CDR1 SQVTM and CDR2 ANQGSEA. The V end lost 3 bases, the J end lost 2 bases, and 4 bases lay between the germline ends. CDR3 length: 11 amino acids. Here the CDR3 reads CSVDRQETQYF. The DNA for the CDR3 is TGCAGCGTTGACAGGCAAGAGACCCAGTACTTC. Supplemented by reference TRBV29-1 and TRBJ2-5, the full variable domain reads SAVISQKPSRDICQRGTSLTIQCQVDSQVTMMFWYRQQPGQSLTLIATANQGSEATYESGFVIDKFPISRPNLTFSTLTVSNMSPEDSSIYLCSVDRQETQYFGPGTRLLVL.

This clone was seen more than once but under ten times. CDR3 sequence (DNA): TGCGCCAGCACCTCGGGGGACCCGAACACTGAAGCTTTCTTT. It specifies CASTSGDPNTEAFF. This sequence joins TRBV5-1 and TRBJ1-1; possible D gene TRBD1, 5 bases. Between the trimmed V and J ends, which lost 6 bases and 1 base, there was a span of 13 bases. Germline V gene data show CDR1 as SGHRS and CDR2 as YFSETQ. This CDR3 comprises 14 residues.

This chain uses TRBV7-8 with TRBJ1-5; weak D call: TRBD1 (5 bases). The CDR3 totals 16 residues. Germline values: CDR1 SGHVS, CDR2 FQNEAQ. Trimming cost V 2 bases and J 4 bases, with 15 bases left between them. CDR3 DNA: TGTGCCAGCAGCTTATTATCCGGGACTGATAATCAGCCCCAGCATTTT. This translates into CASSLLSGTDNQPQHF.

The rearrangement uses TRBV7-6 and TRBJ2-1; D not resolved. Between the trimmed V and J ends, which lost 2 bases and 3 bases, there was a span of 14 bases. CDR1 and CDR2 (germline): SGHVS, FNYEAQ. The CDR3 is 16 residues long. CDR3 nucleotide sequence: TGTGCCAGCAGCTTATCTTCAGCGAACATCTACAATGAGCAGTTCTTC. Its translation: CASSLSSANIYNEQFF.

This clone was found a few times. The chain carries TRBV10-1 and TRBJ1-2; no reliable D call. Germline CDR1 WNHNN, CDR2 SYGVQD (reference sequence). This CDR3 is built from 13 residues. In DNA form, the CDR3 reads TGCGCGACCGCCCCAGGAGGCTTGTATGGCTACACCTTC. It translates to CATAPGGLYGYTF.

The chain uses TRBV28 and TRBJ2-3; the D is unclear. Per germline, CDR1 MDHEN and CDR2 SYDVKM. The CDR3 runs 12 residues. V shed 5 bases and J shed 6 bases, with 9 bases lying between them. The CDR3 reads CASSPVSDTQYF. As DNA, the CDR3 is TGTGCCAGCAGTCCCGTTTCGGATACGCAGTATTTT.

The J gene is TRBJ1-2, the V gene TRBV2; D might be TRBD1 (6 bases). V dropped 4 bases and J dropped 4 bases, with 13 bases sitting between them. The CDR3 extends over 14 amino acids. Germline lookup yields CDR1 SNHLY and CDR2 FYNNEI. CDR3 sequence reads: CASSGTGNLYGYTF. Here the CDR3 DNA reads TGTGCCAGCAGTGGTACAGGGAACCTCTATGGCTACACCTTC.

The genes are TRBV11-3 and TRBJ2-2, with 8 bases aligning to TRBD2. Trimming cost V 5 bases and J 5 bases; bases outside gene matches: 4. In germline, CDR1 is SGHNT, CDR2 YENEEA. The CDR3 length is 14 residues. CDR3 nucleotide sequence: TGTGCCAGCAGCCCCAAGCGGGGGACCGGGGAGCTGTTTTTT. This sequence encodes CASSPKRGTGELFF.

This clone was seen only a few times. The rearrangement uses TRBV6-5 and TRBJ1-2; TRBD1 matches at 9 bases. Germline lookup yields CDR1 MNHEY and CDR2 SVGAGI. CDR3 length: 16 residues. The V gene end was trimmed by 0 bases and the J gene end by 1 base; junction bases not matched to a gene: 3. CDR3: CASSYSHRGLNYGYTF. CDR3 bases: TGTGCCAGCAGTTACTCACACAGGGGGCTTAACTATGGCTACACCTTC.

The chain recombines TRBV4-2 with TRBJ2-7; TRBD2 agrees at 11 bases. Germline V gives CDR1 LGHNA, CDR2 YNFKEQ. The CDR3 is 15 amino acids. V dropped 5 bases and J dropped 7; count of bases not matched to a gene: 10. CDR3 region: CASSFNLAGGSEQYF. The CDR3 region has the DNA TGTGCCAGCAGCTTTAACCTAGCGGGAGGTAGTGAGCAGTACTTC.